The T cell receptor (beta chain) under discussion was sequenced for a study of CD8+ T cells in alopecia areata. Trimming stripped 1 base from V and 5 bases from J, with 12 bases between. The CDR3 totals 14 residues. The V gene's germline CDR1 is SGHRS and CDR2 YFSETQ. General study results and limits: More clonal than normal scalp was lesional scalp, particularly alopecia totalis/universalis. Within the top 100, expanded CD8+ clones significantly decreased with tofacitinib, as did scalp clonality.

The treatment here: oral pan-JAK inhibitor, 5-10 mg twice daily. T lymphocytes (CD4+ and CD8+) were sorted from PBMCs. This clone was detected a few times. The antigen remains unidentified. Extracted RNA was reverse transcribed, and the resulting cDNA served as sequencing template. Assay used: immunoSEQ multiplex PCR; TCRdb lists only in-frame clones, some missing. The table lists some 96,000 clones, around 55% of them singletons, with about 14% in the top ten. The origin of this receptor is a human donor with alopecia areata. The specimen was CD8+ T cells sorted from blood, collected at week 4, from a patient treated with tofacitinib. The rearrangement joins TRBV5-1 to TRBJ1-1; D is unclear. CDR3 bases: TGCGCCAGCAGCTTGCGATGGTCGGGGACTGAAGCTTTCTTT. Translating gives CASSLRWSGTEAFF.